The subject of this entry is one T cell receptor beta chain. What it binds is not known. The PCR used 60 V beta and 13 J beta primers. Using immunoSEQ multiplex PCR, the repertoire was profiled, and TCRdb retains in-frame clones only, with some absent. The profile shows approximately 50,000 clones, around 89% of them singletons. This entry belongs to a study of glioma-infiltrating T cells after dendritic cell vaccination. The CDR3 runs to 14 residues. Trimming removed 0 bases at V and 4 bases at J, with 10 bases between. Germline V gene data show CDR1 as SNHLY and CDR2 as FYNNEI. The study's findings and limits: The cohort had few patients with full blood and tumor sets.

Time point noted: after dendritic cell vaccination, including at tumor progression/relapse. Only patients with spare fresh-frozen tumor and over two years of follow-up were included. PBMC sampling occurred before vaccination, two weeks after the third dose, and at progression. The TCR comes from a human donor with glioblastoma. V gene TRBV2 combines with J gene TRBJ2-7; the D is unclear. This specimen was blood, taken after dendritic cell vaccination. The CDR3 bases are TGTGCCAGCAGTGAAGCTCGGGTGTCTTACGAGCAGTACTTC. Translated: CASSEARVSYEQYF.